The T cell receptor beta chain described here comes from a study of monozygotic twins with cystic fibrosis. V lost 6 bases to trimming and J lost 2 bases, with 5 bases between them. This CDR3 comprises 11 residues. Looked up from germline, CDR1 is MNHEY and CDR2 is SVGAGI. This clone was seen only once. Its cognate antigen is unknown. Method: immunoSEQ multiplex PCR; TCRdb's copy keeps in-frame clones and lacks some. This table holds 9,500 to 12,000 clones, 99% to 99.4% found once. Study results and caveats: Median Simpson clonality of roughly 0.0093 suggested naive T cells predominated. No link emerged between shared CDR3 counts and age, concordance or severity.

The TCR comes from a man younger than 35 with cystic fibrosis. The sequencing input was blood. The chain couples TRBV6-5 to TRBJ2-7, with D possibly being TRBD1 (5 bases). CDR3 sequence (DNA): TGTGCCAGCAGAGGGGCCTACGAGCAGTACTTC. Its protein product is CASRGAYEQYF.